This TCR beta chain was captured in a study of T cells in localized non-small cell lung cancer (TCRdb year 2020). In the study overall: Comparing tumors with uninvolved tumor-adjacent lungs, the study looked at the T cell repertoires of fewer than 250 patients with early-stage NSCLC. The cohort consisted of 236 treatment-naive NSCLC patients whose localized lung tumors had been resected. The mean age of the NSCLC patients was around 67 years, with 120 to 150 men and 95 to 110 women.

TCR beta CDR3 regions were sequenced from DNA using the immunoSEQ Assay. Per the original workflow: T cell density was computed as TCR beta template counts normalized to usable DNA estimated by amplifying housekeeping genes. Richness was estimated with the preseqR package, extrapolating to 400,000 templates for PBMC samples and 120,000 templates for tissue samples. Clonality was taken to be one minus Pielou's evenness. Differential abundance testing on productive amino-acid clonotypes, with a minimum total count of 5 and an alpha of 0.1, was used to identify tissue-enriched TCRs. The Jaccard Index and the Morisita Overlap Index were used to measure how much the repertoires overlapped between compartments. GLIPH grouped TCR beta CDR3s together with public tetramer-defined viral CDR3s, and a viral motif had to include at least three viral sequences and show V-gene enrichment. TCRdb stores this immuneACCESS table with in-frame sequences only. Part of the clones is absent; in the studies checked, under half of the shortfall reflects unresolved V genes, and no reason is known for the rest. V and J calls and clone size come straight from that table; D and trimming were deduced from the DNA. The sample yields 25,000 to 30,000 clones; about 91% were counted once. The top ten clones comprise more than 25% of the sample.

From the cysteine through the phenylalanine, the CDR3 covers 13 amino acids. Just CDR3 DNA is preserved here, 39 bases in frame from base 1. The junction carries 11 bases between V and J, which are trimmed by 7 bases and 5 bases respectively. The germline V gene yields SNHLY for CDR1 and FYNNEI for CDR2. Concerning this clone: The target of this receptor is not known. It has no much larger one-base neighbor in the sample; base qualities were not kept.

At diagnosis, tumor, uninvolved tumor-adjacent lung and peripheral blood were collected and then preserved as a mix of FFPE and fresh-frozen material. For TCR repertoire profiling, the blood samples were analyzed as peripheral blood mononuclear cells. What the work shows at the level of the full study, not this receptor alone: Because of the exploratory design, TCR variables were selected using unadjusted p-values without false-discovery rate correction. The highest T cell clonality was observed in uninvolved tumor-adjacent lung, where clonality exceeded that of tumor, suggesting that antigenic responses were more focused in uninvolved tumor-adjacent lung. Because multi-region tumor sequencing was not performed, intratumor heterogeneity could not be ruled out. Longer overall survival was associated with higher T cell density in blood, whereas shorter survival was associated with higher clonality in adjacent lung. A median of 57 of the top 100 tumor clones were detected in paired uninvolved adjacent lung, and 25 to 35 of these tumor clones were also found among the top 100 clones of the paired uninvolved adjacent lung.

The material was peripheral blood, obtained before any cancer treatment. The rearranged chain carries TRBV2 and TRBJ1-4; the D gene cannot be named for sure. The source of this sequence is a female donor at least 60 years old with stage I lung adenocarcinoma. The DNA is TGTGCCAGCAACGGTCAGCTAAATGAAAAACTGTTTTTT. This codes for CASNGQLNEKLFF.